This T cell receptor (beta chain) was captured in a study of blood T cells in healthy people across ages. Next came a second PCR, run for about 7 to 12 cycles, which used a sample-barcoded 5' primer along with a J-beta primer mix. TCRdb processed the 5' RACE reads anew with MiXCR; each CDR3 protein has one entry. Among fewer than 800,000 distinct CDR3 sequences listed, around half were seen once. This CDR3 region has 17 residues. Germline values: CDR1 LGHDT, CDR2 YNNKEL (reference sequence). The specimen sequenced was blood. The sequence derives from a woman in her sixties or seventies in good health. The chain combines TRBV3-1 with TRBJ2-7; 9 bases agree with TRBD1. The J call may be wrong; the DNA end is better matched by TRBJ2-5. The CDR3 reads CASSPLSSGTGLGTQYF. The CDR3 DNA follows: TGTGCCAGCAGCCCTCTCTCCTCCGGGACAGGGCTTGGGACCCAGTACTTC.